These T cell receptor beta chains were read from a single sample in a study of blood T cell repertoires in COVID-19. TCRdb keeps only in-frame clones here, not all; method: immunoSEQ multiplex PCR. The sample gives tens of thousands of clones, 82% of which show up once; roughly 10% is in the top ten. Source material: peripheral blood. The receptors shown here come from a man older than 75 with COVID-19, enrolled during active disease. Each CDR3 is given with its conserved first and last residue. The order of the fields is clone size, V gene, J gene, D gene, CDR3 DNA, CDR3 protein. The D gene is left open where the match is weak. Rows give clone size only sometimes, using once, few, many, or a class for an expanded clone.

clone_size: .; v_call: TRBV5-4; j_call: TRBJ2-5; d_call: .; cdr3_nt: TGTGCCAGCAGCATACCCGGGAGTTCGGAGGAGACCCAGTACTTC; cdr3_aa: CASSIPGSSEETQYF
clone_size: .; v_call: TRBV9; j_call: TRBJ1-6; d_call: .; cdr3_nt: TGTGCCAGCAGCGTAGCGGACAGCACTTATAATTCACCCCTCCACTTT; cdr3_aa: CASSVADSTYNSPLHF
clone_size: .; v_call: TRBV18; j_call: TRBJ1-3; d_call: .; cdr3_nt: TGTGCCAGCTCCCCCGGGATACTCTCTGGAAACACCATATATTTT; cdr3_aa: CASSPGILSGNTIYF
clone_size: .; v_call: TRBV7-9; j_call: TRBJ1-1; d_call: TRBD1; cdr3_nt: TGTGCCAGCAGCACGGGACAGGGAAGGAACACTGAAGCTTTCTTT; cdr3_aa: CASSTGQGRNTEAFF
clone_size: .; v_call: TRBV5-4; j_call: TRBJ2-5; d_call: TRBD2; cdr3_nt: TGTGCCAGCAGCCCGGGGACTAGCGGGAGGCAAGAGACCCAGTACTTC; cdr3_aa: CASSPGTSGRQETQYF
clone_size: few; v_call: TRBV19; j_call: TRBJ1-5; d_call: .; cdr3_nt: TGTGCCAGTATCCCCCCAGGGTACGGCAATCAGCCCCAGCATTTT; cdr3_aa: CASIPPGYGNQPQHF
clone_size: .; v_call: TRBV6-1; j_call: TRBJ1-1; d_call: .; cdr3_nt: TGTGCCAGGGGTAGTGGGCCCAACACTGAAGCTTTCTTT; cdr3_aa: CARGSGPNTEAFF
clone_size: .; v_call: TRBV6-5; j_call: TRBJ2-1; d_call: TRBD1; cdr3_nt: TGTGCCAGCAGTCCTTCCGGGACAGGTGGCAATGAGCAGTTCTTC; cdr3_aa: CASSPSGTGGNEQFF
clone_size: .; v_call: TRBV4-3; j_call: TRBJ1-1; d_call: .; cdr3_nt: TGCGCCAGCAGCCAAAAACAAAACACTGAAGCTTTCTTT; cdr3_aa: CASSQKQNTEAFF
clone_size: .; v_call: TRBV19; j_call: TRBJ2-5; d_call: TRBD2; cdr3_nt: TGTGCCAGTACGGCGGGGATAGCGGGAGGCCTCTTGAGGCGAGAGACCCAGTACTTC; cdr3_aa: CASTAGIAGGLLRRETQYF
clone_size: many; v_call: TRBV6-2/TRBV6-3; j_call: TRBJ1-5; d_call: TRBD1; cdr3_nt: TGTGCCAGCAGTTACCGGGACAGCTACAATCAGCCCCAGCATTTT; cdr3_aa: CASSYRDSYNQPQHF
clone_size: .; v_call: TRBV19; j_call: TRBJ1-4; d_call: TRBD1; cdr3_nt: TGTGCCAGTAGTCCCCAGACAGGGCCTAATGAAAAACTGTTTTTT; cdr3_aa: CASSPQTGPNEKLFF
clone_size: .; v_call: TRBV28; j_call: TRBJ1-2; d_call: .; cdr3_nt: TGTGCCAGCAGTTCCGCGGGGGATGGCTACACCTTC; cdr3_aa: CASSSAGDGYTF
clone_size: .; v_call: TRBV7-9; j_call: TRBJ1-4; d_call: TRBD1; cdr3_nt: TGTGCCAGCAGCTCACAGGGGTGGGGTGAAAAACTGTTTTTT; cdr3_aa: CASSSQGWGEKLFF
clone_size: .; v_call: TRBV19; j_call: TRBJ2-7; d_call: TRBD1; cdr3_nt: TGTGCCAGTAGTATTGGTAGGGGGCGAACTACTAACGAGCAGTACTTC; cdr3_aa: CASSIGRGRTTNEQYF
clone_size: .; v_call: TRBV19; j_call: TRBJ2-3; d_call: .; cdr3_nt: TGTGCCAGTAGTACCGGACCGGCGGGCGATACGCAGTATTTT; cdr3_aa: CASSTGPAGDTQYF
clone_size: .; v_call: TRBV5-6; j_call: TRBJ2-7; d_call: .; cdr3_nt: TGTGCCAGCAGCTTTCAGGGCAAACCAGGGCCCCACGAGCAGTACTTC; cdr3_aa: CASSFQGKPGPHEQYF
clone_size: few; v_call: TRBV14; j_call: TRBJ2-2; d_call: TRBD1; cdr3_nt: TGTGCCAGCAGACACAGGGGGAACACCGGGGAGCTGTTTTTT; cdr3_aa: CASRHRGNTGELFF
clone_size: .; v_call: TRBV9; j_call: TRBJ1-1; d_call: TRBD1; cdr3_nt: TGTGCCAGCAGCGGCCCGAAAGGGGGCAGAGGGAACACTGAAGCTTTCTTT; cdr3_aa: CASSGPKGGRGNTEAFF
clone_size: .; v_call: TRBV11-2; j_call: TRBJ1-6; d_call: .; cdr3_nt: TGTGCCAGCAGCCCGACGGAAGGGGTGTATAATTCACCCCTCCACTTT; cdr3_aa: CASSPTEGVYNSPLHF
clone_size: .; v_call: TRBV9; j_call: TRBJ2-7; d_call: TRBD2; cdr3_nt: TGTGCCAGCAGCCTTAGCGGGGGGGTTTTACCCTACGAGCAGTACTTC; cdr3_aa: CASSLSGGVLPYEQYF
clone_size: .; v_call: TRBV5-6; j_call: TRBJ2-3; d_call: TRBD1; cdr3_nt: TGTGCCAGCAGCTTAGGGTTTGACAGGGGGCGGACAGATACGCAGTATTTT; cdr3_aa: CASSLGFDRGRTDTQYF
clone_size: .; v_call: TRBV24-1; j_call: TRBJ2-5; d_call: TRBD1; cdr3_nt: TGTGCCACCAGTGACCCGACAGGGTCGGGCGAGACCCAGTACTTC; cdr3_aa: CATSDPTGSGETQYF
clone_size: .; v_call: TRBV6-2/TRBV6-3; j_call: TRBJ1-4; d_call: .; cdr3_nt: TGTGCCAGCAGTTACTTTGGGGCCGGCAATGAAAAACTGTTTTTT; cdr3_aa: CASSYFGAGNEKLFF
clone_size: .; v_call: TRBV5-1; j_call: TRBJ2-1; d_call: .; cdr3_nt: TGCGCCAGCAGCTCCCGTGTCGGTCTCAATGAGCAGTTCTTC; cdr3_aa: CASSSRVGLNEQFF
clone_size: .; v_call: TRBV7-8; j_call: TRBJ1-2; d_call: .; cdr3_nt: TGTGCCAGCAGCCCCCGCGGAGGCTACACCTTC; cdr3_aa: CASSPRGGYTF
clone_size: .; v_call: TRBV6-4; j_call: TRBJ2-3; d_call: .; cdr3_nt: TGTGCCAGCAGTGTGACAGTCTCCGCAGATACGCAGTATTTT; cdr3_aa: CASSVTVSADTQYF
clone_size: .; v_call: TRBV14; j_call: TRBJ1-6; d_call: .; cdr3_nt: TGTGCCAGCAGCCATACCCGGGTCCTAAATTCACCCCTCCACTTT; cdr3_aa: CASSHTRVLNSPLHF
clone_size: .; v_call: TRBV27; j_call: TRBJ2-3; d_call: .; cdr3_nt: TGTGCCAGCAGGGGGACTCGGAGTGGGACAGATACGCAGTATTTT; cdr3_aa: CASRGTRSGTDTQYF
clone_size: .; v_call: TRBV27; j_call: TRBJ2-6; d_call: .; cdr3_nt: TGTGCCAGTTCCGACAGGCTGACCTCTGGGGCCAACGTCCTGACTTTC; cdr3_aa: CASSDRLTSGANVLTF
clone_size: .; v_call: TRBV25-1; j_call: TRBJ1-5; d_call: TRBD1; cdr3_nt: TGTGCCAGCAGTGAGACAGGGTTAAGTCAGCCCCAGCATTTT; cdr3_aa: CASSETGLSQPQHF
clone_size: .; v_call: TRBV27; j_call: TRBJ2-1; d_call: TRBD2; cdr3_nt: TGTGCCAGCAGTTTCCTAGCGGGAGGGCCGGGGGATGAGCAGTTCTTC; cdr3_aa: CASSFLAGGPGDEQFF
clone_size: .; v_call: TRBV9; j_call: TRBJ2-2; d_call: TRBD1; cdr3_nt: TGTGCCAGCAGCGTAGTGACAGGGCCCACCGGGGAGCTGTTTTTT; cdr3_aa: CASSVVTGPTGELFF
clone_size: .; v_call: TRBV5-1; j_call: TRBJ2-1; d_call: TRBD2; cdr3_nt: TGCGCCAGCAGCCCACGAGCGGGAGTTTTACGGTTTGTCTCCTACAATGAGCAGTTCTTC; cdr3_aa: CASSPRAGVLRFVSYNEQFF
clone_size: .; v_call: TRBV19; j_call: TRBJ1-1; d_call: .; cdr3_nt: TGTGCCAGTATTGGCAGACAGCTTATGAACACTGAAGCTTTCTTT; cdr3_aa: CASIGRQLMNTEAFF
clone_size: .; v_call: TRBV7-3; j_call: TRBJ2-5; d_call: .; cdr3_nt: TGTGCCAGCAGCCCCGGGTCTCAAGAGACCCAGTACTTC; cdr3_aa: CASSPGSQETQYF
clone_size: .; v_call: TRBV4-3; j_call: TRBJ2-7; d_call: TRBD1; cdr3_nt: TGCGCCAGCAGCCAAGATCCTCGCCCGGGACAGGGATTCTACGAGCAGTACTTC; cdr3_aa: CASSQDPRPGQGFYEQYF
clone_size: .; v_call: TRBV27; j_call: TRBJ2-3; d_call: TRBD1; cdr3_nt: TGTGCCAGCAGTTTACTAACAGGGGTCGGCACAGATACGCAGTATTTT; cdr3_aa: CASSLLTGVGTDTQYF
clone_size: .; v_call: TRBV28; j_call: TRBJ1-3; d_call: .; cdr3_nt: TGTGCCAGCAGTGCCCGGGACACCATCTCTGGAAACACCATATATTTT; cdr3_aa: CASSARDTISGNTIYF
clone_size: .; v_call: TRBV27; j_call: TRBJ1-1; d_call: .; cdr3_nt: TGTGCCAGCAGTTTGAACAGCATGAACACTGAAGCTTTCTTT; cdr3_aa: CASSLNSMNTEAFF
clone_size: once; v_call: TRBV18; j_call: TRBJ1-6; d_call: .; cdr3_nt: TGTGCCAGCTCACCCGGGGGGAAGGATTCACCCCTCCACTTT; cdr3_aa: CASSPGGKDSPLHF
clone_size: once; v_call: TRBV7-2; j_call: TRBJ2-7; d_call: TRBD1; cdr3_nt: TGTGCCAGCAGCCTGAGAGGGGCCGGACAGGGGGCCTACGAGCAGTACTTC; cdr3_aa: CASSLRGAGQGAYEQYF
clone_size: .; v_call: TRBV2; j_call: TRBJ1-1; d_call: TRBD1; cdr3_nt: TGTGCCAGCAATTGGGACAGCCTGATGAACACTGAAGCTTTCTTT; cdr3_aa: CASNWDSLMNTEAFF
clone_size: .; v_call: TRBV5-4; j_call: TRBJ1-3; d_call: .; cdr3_nt: TGTGCCAGCAGCGACTGGACAGCAGGAAACACCATATATTTT; cdr3_aa: CASSDWTAGNTIYF
clone_size: once; v_call: TRBV2; j_call: TRBJ1-6; d_call: TRBD1; cdr3_nt: TGTGCCAGCAGATTGGGACAGGGTTATGGTAATTCACCCCTCCACTTT; cdr3_aa: CASRLGQGYGNSPLHF
clone_size: .; v_call: TRBV7-2; j_call: TRBJ1-4; d_call: TRBD1; cdr3_nt: TGTGCCAGCAGCTTAGGTCTAGGTAGGGGGCGCAATGAAAAACTGTTTTTT; cdr3_aa: CASSLGLGRGRNEKLFF
clone_size: .; v_call: TRBV28; j_call: TRBJ2-3; d_call: TRBD2; cdr3_nt: TGTGCCAGCAGGCTAGATGCACGGACTAGCGTTCGGACAGATACGCAGTATTTT; cdr3_aa: CASRLDARTSVRTDTQYF
clone_size: .; v_call: TRBV5-4; j_call: TRBJ2-3; d_call: .; cdr3_nt: TGTGCCAGCAGCTTGGGACAGGAGAAGGTAGATACGCAGTATTTT; cdr3_aa: CASSLGQEKVDTQYF
clone_size: .; v_call: TRBV3-1/TRBV3-2; j_call: TRBJ1-5; d_call: .; cdr3_nt: TGTGCCAGCAGCCAAGTATCGGGGGGGCACCAGCCCCAGCATTTT; cdr3_aa: CASSQVSGGHQPQHF
clone_size: once; v_call: TRBV4-3; j_call: TRBJ1-2; d_call: .; cdr3_nt: TGCGCCAGCAGCCAAGATGGAGCCCCTCGAGACTATGGCTACACCTTC; cdr3_aa: CASSQDGAPRDYGYTF
clone_size: .; v_call: TRBV6-2/TRBV6-3; j_call: TRBJ2-2; d_call: .; cdr3_nt: TGTGCCAGCAGTTACTCGAGAGCTGGAGTGTTCTCGAACACCGGGGAGCTGTTTTTT; cdr3_aa: CASSYSRAGVFSNTGELFF
clone_size: .; v_call: TRBV7-9; j_call: TRBJ1-2; d_call: .; cdr3_nt: TGTGCCAGCAGCCCCTGGGAGAACTATGGCTACACCTTC; cdr3_aa: CASSPWENYGYTF
clone_size: few; v_call: TRBV2; j_call: TRBJ2-4; d_call: TRBD1; cdr3_nt: TGTGCCAGCAGCGGGGAGACAGGGGTTTTCACCATTCAGTACTTC; cdr3_aa: CASSGETGVFTIQYF
clone_size: once; v_call: TRBV29-1; j_call: TRBJ2-5; d_call: .; cdr3_nt: TGCAGCGTTGGTCGGGAGACCCAGTACTTC; cdr3_aa: CSVGRETQYF
clone_size: .; v_call: TRBV6-5; j_call: TRBJ2-3; d_call: TRBD2; cdr3_nt: TGTGCCAGCAGCCCCACTAGCGGGGGGGCTGATACGCAGTATTTT; cdr3_aa: CASSPTSGGADTQYF
clone_size: .; v_call: TRBV29-1; j_call: TRBJ2-1; d_call: .; cdr3_nt: TGCAGCGTTGTGGGGGCGAGGCAACGGAATGAGCAGTTCTTC; cdr3_aa: CSVVGARQRNEQFF
clone_size: .; v_call: TRBV6-1; j_call: TRBJ1-5; d_call: .; cdr3_nt: TGTGCCAGCAGTGAAGGAGATTCCGGTCAGCCCCAGCATTTT; cdr3_aa: CASSEGDSGQPQHF
clone_size: .; v_call: TRBV9; j_call: TRBJ2-1; d_call: TRBD2; cdr3_nt: TGTGCCAGCAGCGCGGGACTAGCGGAGAATGAGCAGTTCTTC; cdr3_aa: CASSAGLAENEQFF
clone_size: .; v_call: TRBV18; j_call: TRBJ1-3; d_call: .; cdr3_nt: TGTGCCAGCTCACCTAGGGACTCCGGCTCTGGAAACACCATATATTTT; cdr3_aa: CASSPRDSGSGNTIYF